The T cell receptor (beta chain) under discussion was sequenced for a study of cytomegalovirus exposure and HLA in healthy donors. Study findings and constraints: Reports credit the classifier with highly specific, highly sensitive diagnosis of cytomegalovirus status. Listed as cytomegalovirus-associated were more than 150 TCR beta chains.

The study ran its PCR with 60 Vbeta and 13 Jbeta primers. The method was immunoSEQ multiplex PCR; TCRdb's version includes in-frame clones alone and lacks a portion of them. The sample has some 130,000 clones; almost 80% are singletons. V shed 2 bases and J 5 bases; nucleotides not matched to a gene: 4. CDR1 is SGHTA and CDR2 is FQGTGA in the germline V gene. The length of the CDR3 is 15 residues. A remark on this clone: Antigen unknown.

The chain carries TRBV7-3 and TRBJ2-2; 8 bases are shared with TRBD1. The TCR comes from a female donor in good health and CMV-seronegative. Sequencing was performed on PBMCs. CDR3: CASSLVQGATGELFF. Written as DNA, the CDR3 is TGTGCCAGCAGCTTAGTGCAGGGGGCTACCGGGGAGCTGTTTTTT.